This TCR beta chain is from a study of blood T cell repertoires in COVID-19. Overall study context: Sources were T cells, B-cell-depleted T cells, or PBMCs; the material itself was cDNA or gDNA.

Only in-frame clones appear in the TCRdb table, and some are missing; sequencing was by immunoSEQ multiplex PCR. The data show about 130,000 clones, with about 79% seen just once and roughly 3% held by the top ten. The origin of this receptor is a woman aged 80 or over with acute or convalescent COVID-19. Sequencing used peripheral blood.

The CDR3 protein is CAWSDRVTEAFF. DNA for the CDR3: TGTGCCTGGAGTGACAGGGTTACTGAAGCTTTCTTT. This sequence joins TRBV30 and TRBJ1-1; possible D gene TRBD1, 6 bases. CDR1 and CDR2 (germline): GTSNPN, SVGIG (reference sequence). With 1 base removed from V and 5 bases from J, the gap between germline ends came to 8 bases. This CDR3 spans 12 amino acids.